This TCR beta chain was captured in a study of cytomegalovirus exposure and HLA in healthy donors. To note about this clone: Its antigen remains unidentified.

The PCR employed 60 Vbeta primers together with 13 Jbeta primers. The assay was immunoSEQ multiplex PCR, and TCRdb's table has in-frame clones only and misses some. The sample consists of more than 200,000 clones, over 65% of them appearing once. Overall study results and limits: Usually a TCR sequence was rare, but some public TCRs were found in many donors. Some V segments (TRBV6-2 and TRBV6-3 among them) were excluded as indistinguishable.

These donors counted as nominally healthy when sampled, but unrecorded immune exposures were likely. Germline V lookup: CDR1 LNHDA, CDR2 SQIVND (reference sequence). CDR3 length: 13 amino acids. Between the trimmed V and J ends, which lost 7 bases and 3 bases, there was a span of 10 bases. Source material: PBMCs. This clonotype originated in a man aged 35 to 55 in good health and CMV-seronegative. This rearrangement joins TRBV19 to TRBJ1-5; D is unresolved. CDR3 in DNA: TGTGCCAGTAACCCCAGTACCAATCAGCCCCAGCATTTT. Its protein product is CASNPSTNQPQHF.